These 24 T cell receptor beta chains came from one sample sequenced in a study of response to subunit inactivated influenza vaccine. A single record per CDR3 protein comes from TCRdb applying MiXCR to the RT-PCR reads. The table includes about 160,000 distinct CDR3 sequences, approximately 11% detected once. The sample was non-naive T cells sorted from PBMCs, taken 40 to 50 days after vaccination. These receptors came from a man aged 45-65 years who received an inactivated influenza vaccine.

CDR3 coding DNA: TGTGCCAGCAGCTTTCCCCCGGGTGATGAGCAGTTCTTC. Translating gives CASSFPPGDEQFF. This rearrangement joins TRBV5-4 to TRBJ2-1; D remains ambiguous. V was pared by 2 bases and J by 8 bases, with 11 bases between. Germline CDR1 and CDR2: SGHNT and YYREEE (reference sequence). CDR3 length: 13 residues.

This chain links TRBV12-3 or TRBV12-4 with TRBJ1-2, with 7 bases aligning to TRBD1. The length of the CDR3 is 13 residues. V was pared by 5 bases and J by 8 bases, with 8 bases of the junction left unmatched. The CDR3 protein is CASSPNRGQGYTF. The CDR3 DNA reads TGTGCCAGCAGTCCGAACAGGGGTCAAGGCTACACCTTC.

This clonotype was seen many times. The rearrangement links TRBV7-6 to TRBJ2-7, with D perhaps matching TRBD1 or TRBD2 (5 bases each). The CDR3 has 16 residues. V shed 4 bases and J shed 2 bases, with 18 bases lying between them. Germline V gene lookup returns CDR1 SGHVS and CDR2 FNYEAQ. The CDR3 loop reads CASSSRTGTPTYEQYF. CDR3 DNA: TGTGCCAGCAGCTCCCGGACCGGGACCCCGACCTACGAGCAGTACTTC.

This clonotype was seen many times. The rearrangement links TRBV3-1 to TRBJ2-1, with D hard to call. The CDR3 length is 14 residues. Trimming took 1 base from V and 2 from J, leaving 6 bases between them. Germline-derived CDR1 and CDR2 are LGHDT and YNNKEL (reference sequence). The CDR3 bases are TGTGCCAGCAGCCAAGGGACGGCCTACAATGAGCAGTTCTTC. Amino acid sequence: CASSQGTAYNEQFF.

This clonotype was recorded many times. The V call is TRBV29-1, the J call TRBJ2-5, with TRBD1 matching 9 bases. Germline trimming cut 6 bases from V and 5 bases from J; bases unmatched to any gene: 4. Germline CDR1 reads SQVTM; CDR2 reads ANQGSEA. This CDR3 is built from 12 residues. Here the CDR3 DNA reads TGCAGCGTCGGGACAGGGAGGGAGACCCAGTACTTC. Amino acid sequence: CSVGTGRETQYF.

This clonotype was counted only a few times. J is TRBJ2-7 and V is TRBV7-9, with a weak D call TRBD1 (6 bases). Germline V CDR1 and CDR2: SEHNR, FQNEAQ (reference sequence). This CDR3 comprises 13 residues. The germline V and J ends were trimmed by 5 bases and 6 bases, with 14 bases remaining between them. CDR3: CASSPGTFSEQYF. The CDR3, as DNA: TGTGCCAGCAGCCCGGGGACATTTTCCGAGCAGTACTTC.

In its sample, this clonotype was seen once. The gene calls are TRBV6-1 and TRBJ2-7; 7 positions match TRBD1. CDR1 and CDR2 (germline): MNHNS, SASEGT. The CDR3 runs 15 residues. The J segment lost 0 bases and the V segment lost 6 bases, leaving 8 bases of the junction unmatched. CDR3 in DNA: TGTGCCAGCAGCTCGATCGACAGGGCCTCCTACGAGCAGTACTTC. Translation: CASSSIDRASYEQYF.

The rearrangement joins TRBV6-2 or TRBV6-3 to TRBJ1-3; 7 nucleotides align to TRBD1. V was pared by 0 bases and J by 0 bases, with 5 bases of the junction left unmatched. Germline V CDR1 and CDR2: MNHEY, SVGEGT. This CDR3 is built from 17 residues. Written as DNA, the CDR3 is TGTGCCAGCAGTTACTCCGGGACAGCGAGCTCTGGAAACACCATATATTTT. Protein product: CASSYSGTASSGNTIYF.

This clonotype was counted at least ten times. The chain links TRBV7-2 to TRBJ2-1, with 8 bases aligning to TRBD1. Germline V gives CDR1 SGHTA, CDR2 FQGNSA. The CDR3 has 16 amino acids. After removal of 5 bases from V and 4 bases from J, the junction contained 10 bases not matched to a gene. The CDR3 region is CASSAPGQVNYNEQFF. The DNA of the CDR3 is TGTGCCAGCAGCGCTCCGGGACAGGTAAATTACAATGAGCAGTTCTTC.

In nucleotides, the CDR3 is TGTGCCATCAGTGACCCCGGGACTAGCTCCTACGAGCAGTACTTC. Translation gives CAISDPGTSSYEQYF. V is TRBV10-3 and J is TRBJ2-7, with 8 bases identical to TRBD2. Trimming removed 3 bases from V and 0 bases from J; junction bases left unmatched: 4. The CDR3 has 15 amino acids. The germline V gene has CDR1 ENHRY and CDR2 SYGVKD.

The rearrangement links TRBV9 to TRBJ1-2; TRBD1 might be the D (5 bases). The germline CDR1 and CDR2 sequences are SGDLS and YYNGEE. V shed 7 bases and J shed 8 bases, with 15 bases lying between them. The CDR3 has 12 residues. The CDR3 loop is CASSPEGHGYTF. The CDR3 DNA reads TGTGCCAGCTCCCCTGAGGGGCACGGCTACACCTTC.

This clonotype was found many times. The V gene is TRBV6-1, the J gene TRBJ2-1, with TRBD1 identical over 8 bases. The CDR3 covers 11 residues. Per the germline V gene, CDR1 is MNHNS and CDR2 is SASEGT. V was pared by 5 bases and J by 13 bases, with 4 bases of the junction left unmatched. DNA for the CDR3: TGTGCCAGCAGTACGACAGGGGAACAGTTCTTC. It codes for CASSTTGEQFF.

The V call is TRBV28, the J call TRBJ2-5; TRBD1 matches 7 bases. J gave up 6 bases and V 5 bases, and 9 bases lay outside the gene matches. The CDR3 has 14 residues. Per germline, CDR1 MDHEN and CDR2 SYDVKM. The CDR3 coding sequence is TGTGCCAGCAGTGAAAAACAGGGGTTAAAGACCCAGTACTTC. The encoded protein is CASSEKQGLKTQYF.

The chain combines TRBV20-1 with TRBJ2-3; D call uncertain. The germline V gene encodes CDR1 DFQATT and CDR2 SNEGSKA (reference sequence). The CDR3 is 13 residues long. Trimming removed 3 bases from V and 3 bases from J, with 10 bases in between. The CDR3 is CSARPPETDTQYF. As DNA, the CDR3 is TGCAGTGCTAGGCCTCCTGAGACAGATACGCAGTATTTT.

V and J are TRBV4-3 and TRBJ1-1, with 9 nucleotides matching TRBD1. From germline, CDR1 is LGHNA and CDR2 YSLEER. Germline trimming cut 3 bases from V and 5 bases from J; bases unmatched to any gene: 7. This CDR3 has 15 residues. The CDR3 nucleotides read TGCGCCAGCAGCCACTTGGGACAGGGAAAGACTGAAGCTTTCTTT. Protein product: CASSHLGQGKTEAFF.

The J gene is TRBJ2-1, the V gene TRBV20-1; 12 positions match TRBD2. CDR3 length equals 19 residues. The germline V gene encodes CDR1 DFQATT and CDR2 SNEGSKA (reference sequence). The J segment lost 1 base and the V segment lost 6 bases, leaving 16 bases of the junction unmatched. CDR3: CSADQTTSGGVKSYNEQFF. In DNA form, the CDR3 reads TGCAGTGCCGACCAGACGACTAGCGGGGGCGTCAAGTCCTACAATGAGCAGTTCTTC.

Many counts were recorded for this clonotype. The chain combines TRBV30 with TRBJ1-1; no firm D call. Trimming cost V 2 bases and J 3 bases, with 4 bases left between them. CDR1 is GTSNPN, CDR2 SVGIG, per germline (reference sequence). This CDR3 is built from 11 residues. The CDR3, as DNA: TGTGCCTGGAGTCTGGACACTGAAGCTTTCTTT. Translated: CAWSLDTEAFF.

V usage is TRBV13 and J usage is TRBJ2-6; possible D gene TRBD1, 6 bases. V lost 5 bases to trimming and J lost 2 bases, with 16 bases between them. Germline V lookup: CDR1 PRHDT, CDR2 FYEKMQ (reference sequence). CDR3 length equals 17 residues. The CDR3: CASSPRRGLAGANVLTF. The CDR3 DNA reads TGTGCCAGCAGCCCCCGCAGGGGTCTCGCTGGGGCCAACGTCCTGACTTTC.

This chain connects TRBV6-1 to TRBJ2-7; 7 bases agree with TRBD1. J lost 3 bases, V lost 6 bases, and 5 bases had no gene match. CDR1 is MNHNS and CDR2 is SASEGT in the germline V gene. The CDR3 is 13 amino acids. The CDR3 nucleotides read TGTGCCAGCAGCACCAGGGGGATCTACGAGCAGTACTTC. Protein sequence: CASSTRGIYEQYF.

The CDR3 DNA is TGTGCCAGCGGGGGACTACCGGAGACCCAGTACTTC. It translates to CASGGLPETQYF. This chain joins TRBV18 and TRBJ2-5; 7 nucleotides agree with TRBD2. This CDR3 is 12 amino acids long. Trimming took 8 bases from V and 5 from J; bases not matched to a gene: 5. From germline, CDR1 is KGHSH and CDR2 LQKENI.

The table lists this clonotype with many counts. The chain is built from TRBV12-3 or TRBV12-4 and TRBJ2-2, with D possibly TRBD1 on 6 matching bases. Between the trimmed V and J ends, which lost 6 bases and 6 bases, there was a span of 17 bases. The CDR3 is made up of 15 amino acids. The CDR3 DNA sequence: TGTGCCAGCAGAACCGGGACAACCGGCTCCGGGGAGCTGTTTTTT. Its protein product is CASRTGTTGSGELFF.

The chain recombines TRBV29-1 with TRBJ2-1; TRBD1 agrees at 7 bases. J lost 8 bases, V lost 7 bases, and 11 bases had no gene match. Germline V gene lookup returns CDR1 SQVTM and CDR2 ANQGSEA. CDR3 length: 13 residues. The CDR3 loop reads CSGGRDRDDEQFF. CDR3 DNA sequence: TGCAGCGGGGGTAGAGACAGGGATGATGAGCAGTTCTTC.

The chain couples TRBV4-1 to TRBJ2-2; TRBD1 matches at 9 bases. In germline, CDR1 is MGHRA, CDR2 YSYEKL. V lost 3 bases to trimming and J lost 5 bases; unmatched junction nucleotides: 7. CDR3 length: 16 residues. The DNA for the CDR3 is TGCGCCAGCAGCCACATACAGGGGGCGCAAACCGGGGAGCTGTTTTTT. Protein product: CASSHIQGAQTGELFF.

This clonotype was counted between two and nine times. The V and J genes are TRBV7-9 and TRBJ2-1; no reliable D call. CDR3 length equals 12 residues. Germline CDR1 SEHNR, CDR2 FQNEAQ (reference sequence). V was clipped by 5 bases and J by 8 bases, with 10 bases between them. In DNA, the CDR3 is TGTGCCAGCAGCCCCGAATACGATGAGCAGTTCTTC. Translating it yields CASSPEYDEQFF.